These 30 T cell receptor beta chains came from one sample sequenced in a study of T-cell memory formation after mild COVID-19. Using its own MiXCR run on the 5' RACE reads, TCRdb lists one record per CDR3 protein. The sample carries approximately 180,000 distinct CDR3 sequences, 16% recorded once. The sample comprised PBMCs or a T cell subset sorted from them (not recorded which). The receptor set was obtained from an adult woman who had mild COVID-19 (a few samples of this study predate the infection). Cell type and time point are not known.

This clonotype was seen a handful of times. This CDR3 reads CASSFHSRYEQYF. The CDR3 region has the DNA TGTGCCAGCAGCTTTCACTCGCGTTACGAGCAGTACTTC. V gene TRBV3-1 combines with J gene TRBJ2-7, with D uncertain. The CDR3 runs 13 residues. The germline V and J ends were trimmed by 5 bases and 4 bases, with 12 bases remaining between them. Germline V gives CDR1 LGHDT, CDR2 YNNKEL (reference sequence).

This clonotype was counted only a few times. The chain links TRBV6-1 to TRBJ1-1; a weak D match, TRBD1 (6 bases). Trimming took off 7 bases at V and 9 bases at J, with 18 bases between the two ends. CDR3 length: 13 amino acids. CDR1 and CDR2 from the germline V gene are MNHNS and SASEGT. In DNA form, the CDR3 reads TGTGCCAGCATCCTCGACAGGAAGGGTAAAGCTTTCTTT. This translates into CASILDRKGKAFF.

The V call is TRBV11-2, the J call TRBJ2-1; 8 positions match TRBD2. CDR3 size: 15 residues. Germline CDR1 SGHAT, CDR2 FQNNGV. With 6 bases clipped from V and 7 bases from J, the junction kept 11 bases outside the gene matches. The DNA of the CDR3 is TGTGCCAGCAGGCCATTAGCGGGATCGGGGAATGAGCAGTTCTTC. Translating gives CASRPLAGSGNEQFF.

The genes are TRBV5-1 and TRBJ2-2, with a possible D match to TRBD1 (6 bases). The germline V gene encodes CDR1 SGHRS and CDR2 YFSETQ. V lost 4 bases and J lost 6, with 10 bases in between. The CDR3 sequence is 13 residues long. The CDR3 DNA reads as TGCGCCAGCAGCCTGCACAGGGCCGGGGAGCTGTTTTTT. Translated, it gives CASSLHRAGELFF.

The rearrangement joins TRBV6-2 or TRBV6-3 to TRBJ2-4; unclear D gene. With 5 bases removed from V and 0 bases from J, the gap between germline ends came to 11 bases. Germline loops: CDR1 MNHEY, CDR2 SVGEGT. The CDR3 contains 15 residues. CDR3 amino acids: CASSARLVAKNIQYF. The CDR3 DNA reads as TGTGCCAGCAGTGCCCGACTTGTAGCCAAAAACATTCAGTACTTC.

This clonotype was detected only a few times. For the CDR3, the DNA is TGTGCCAGCAGCTTGGGCCAAAAGAGTACTGAAGCTTTCTTT. As protein: CASSLGQKSTEAFF. V usage is TRBV7-6 and J usage is TRBJ1-1; D is uncertain. Between the trimmed V and J ends, which lost 3 bases and 5 bases, there was a span of 13 bases. Germline V gene lookup returns CDR1 SGHVS and CDR2 FNYEAQ. The length of the CDR3 is 14 residues.

This clonotype turned up a few times. The chain has TRBV5-4 and TRBJ2-2; TRBD1 matches 8 bases. Germline values: CDR1 SGHNT, CDR2 YYREEE (reference sequence). Germline trimming cut 0 bases from V and 1 base from J; bases unmatched to any gene: 2. This CDR3 is built from 16 residues. The CDR3 sequence: CASSLGTGRNTGELFF. As DNA, the CDR3 is TGTGCCAGCAGCTTGGGGACAGGGAGGAACACCGGGGAGCTGTTTTTT.

V gene TRBV4-2 combines with J gene TRBJ2-7; D tentatively fits TRBD1 or TRBD2 (5 bases each). CDR3 length: 13 residues. Germline V lookup: CDR1 LGHNA, CDR2 YNFKEQ. V was pared by 4 bases and J by 6 bases, with 13 bases between. CDR3 in amino acids: CASSRPTEGEQYF. The CDR3 coding sequence is TGTGCCAGCAGCCGTCCGACAGAGGGCGAGCAGTACTTC.

This clonotype occurred a few times. V gene TRBV6-2 or TRBV6-3 combines with J gene TRBJ2-7, with a weak D call TRBD1 (6 bases). This CDR3 has 10 amino acids. V lost 4 bases and J 11 bases, leaving 9 bases between the germline ends. CDR1 MNHEY and CDR2 SVGEGT come from the germline V gene. CDR3 sequence reads: CASSWDKKYF. The DNA of the CDR3 is TGTGCCAGCAGTTGGGACAAGAAGTACTTC.

The chain employs TRBV7-8 and TRBJ2-7; D uncertain. V shed 1 base and J shed 3 bases, with 10 bases lying between them. CDR3 length: 14 residues. Germline V gene data show CDR1 as SGHVS and CDR2 as FQNEAQ. CDR3 residues: CASSLETVNYEQYF. DNA for the CDR3: TGTGCCAGCAGCTTAGAAACGGTAAACTACGAGCAGTACTTC.

The chain recombines TRBV5-1 with TRBJ2-5, with D perhaps TRBD2 (7 bases). V was cut by 0 bases and J by 0 bases, with 12 bases left in between. This CDR3 comprises 16 residues. The germline gives CDR1 SGHRS, CDR2 YFSETQ. CDR3 sequence reads: CASSLVGGGYQETQYF. The CDR3, as DNA: TGCGCCAGCAGCTTGGTTGGCGGGGGCTACCAAGAGACCCAGTACTTC.

The chain has TRBV7-2 and TRBJ2-4, with TRBD2 matching 14 bases. The V gene end was trimmed by 2 bases and the J gene end by 7 bases; junction bases not matched to a gene: 7. CDR3 length: 17 amino acids. CDR1 SGHTA and CDR2 FQGNSA come from the germline V gene. DNA of the CDR3: TGTGCCAGCAGCTTACGACTAGCGGGAGGGAGGGGGAACATTCAGTACTTC. Protein product: CASSLRLAGGRGNIQYF.

This clonotype came up many times. The chain has TRBV2 and TRBJ1-2; tentative D call: TRBD1 (5 bases). V gave up 7 bases and J gave up 4 bases, with 10 bases separating them. In germline, CDR1 is SNHLY, CDR2 FYNNEI. The CDR3 has 12 amino acids. The CDR3 reads CASTRQRYGYTF. Here the CDR3 DNA reads TGTGCCAGCACTCGACAGCGCTATGGCTACACCTTC.

This clonotype was counted between two and nine times. This chain joins TRBV6-2 or TRBV6-3 and TRBJ2-1; 9 bases are a match to TRBD2. V shed 6 bases and J 6 bases; nucleotides not matched to a gene: 15. The CDR3 is 17 residues long. Germline V gives CDR1 MNHEY, CDR2 SVGEGT. The CDR3 reads CASRPGGGRGLGNEQFF. In DNA, the CDR3 is TGTGCCAGCAGACCGGGCGGCGGGAGGGGCTTGGGCAATGAGCAGTTCTTC.

The genes are TRBV2 and TRBJ1-2, with TRBD1 matching over 8 bases. The CDR3 totals 15 residues. V was pared by 6 bases and J by 8 bases, with 14 bases of the junction left unmatched. The germline V gene has CDR1 SNHLY and CDR2 FYNNEI. The CDR3 reads CASSALDRGTRGYTF. The DNA of the CDR3 is TGTGCCAGCAGCGCCCTCGACAGGGGCACTCGGGGCTACACCTTC.

The chain combines TRBV20-1 with TRBJ1-2; weak D call: TRBD1 (6 bases). The CDR3 contains 12 residues. Germline CDR1 DFQATT, CDR2 SNEGSKA (reference sequence). Trimming shortened V by 8 bases and J by 6 bases, and 16 bases separated the two germline ends. This CDR3 reads CSSRTETNGYTF. The CDR3 DNA is TGCAGTTCAAGGACAGAAACCAATGGCTACACCTTC.

This clonotype was counted ten times or more. This chain joins TRBV7-8 and TRBJ2-1; the D is unclear. With 2 bases removed from V and 8 bases from J, the gap between germline ends came to 13 bases. Germline V gene sequence: CDR1 SGHVS, CDR2 FQNEAQ. This CDR3 spans 14 amino acids. The CDR3 loop is CASSLRRLVDEQFF. The CDR3 DNA sequence: TGTGCCAGCAGCTTAAGGCGGCTTGTCGATGAGCAGTTCTTC.

The chain employs TRBV9 and TRBJ2-7; TRBD2 is a possible D gene (6 bases). The CDR3 has 17 amino acids. Trimming removed 0 bases at V and 5 bases at J, with 21 bases between. Germline lookup yields CDR1 SGDLS and CDR2 YYNGEE. In DNA form, the CDR3 reads TGTGCCAGCAGCGTAGGCCCTATGGACGGCGGGGTCCACGAGCAGTACTTC. Its translation is CASSVGPMDGGVHEQYF.

The chain links TRBV20-1 to TRBJ2-6; D remains ambiguous. Germline V gene sequence: CDR1 DFQATT, CDR2 SNEGSKA (reference sequence). This CDR3 is built from 16 residues. V was pared by 6 bases and J by 0 bases, with 15 bases between. The CDR3 loop is CSAQEASRSGANVLTF. CDR3 bases: TGCAGTGCGCAGGAAGCGAGCCGCTCTGGGGCCAACGTCCTGACTTTC.

The chain recombines TRBV20-1 with TRBJ1-5, with unresolved D. This CDR3 has 14 amino acids. The germline V gene encodes CDR1 DFQATT and CDR2 SNEGSKA (reference sequence). Deletions cut 3 bases from V and 3 bases from J, with 12 bases between. The CDR3 DNA sequence: TGCAGTGCTAGGGGTGGGTACGACAATCAGCCCCAGCATTTT. Translation: CSARGGYDNQPQHF.

The V and J genes are TRBV20-1 and TRBJ1-5; the D gene is possibly TRBD1 (5 bases). Trimming took off 0 bases at V and 1 base at J, with 22 bases between the two ends. CDR1 is DFQATT, CDR2 SNEGSKA, per germline (reference sequence). The CDR3 is made up of 19 amino acids. CDR3 DNA sequence: TGCAGTGCTAGAGAGGGGGTTCGGTCCTCAGGTCGCAGCAATCAGCCCCAGCATTTT. Protein product: CSAREGVRSSGRSNQPQHF.

This clonotype was counted ten times or more. CDR3 loop: CASSLGDRLADTQYF. The DNA of the CDR3 is TGCGCCAGCAGCTTGGGGGACAGATTGGCAGATACGCAGTATTTT. The chain joins TRBV5-1 to TRBJ2-3; 7 bases fit TRBD1. CDR3 length: 15 amino acids. V trimming: 0 bases; J trimming: 4 bases; junction bases outside the gene matches: 5. Germline CDR1 and CDR2: SGHRS and YFSETQ.

The table lists this clonotype with a few counts. The genes are TRBV5-1 and TRBJ2-3, with D hard to call. The CDR3 has 15 amino acids. Deletions cut 1 base from V and 0 bases from J, with 9 bases between. Germline CDR1 and CDR2: SGHRS and YFSETQ. This chain's CDR3 is CASSLSVPSTDTQYF. CDR3 nucleotides: TGCGCCAGCAGCTTGAGCGTTCCTAGCACAGATACGCAGTATTTT.

In its sample, this clonotype was seen a few times. The genes are TRBV6-5 and TRBJ2-7, with TRBD1 matching over 10 bases. J gave up 4 bases and V 7 bases, and 10 bases lay outside the gene matches. The CDR3 is 15 residues long. The germline CDR1 and CDR2 sequences are MNHEY and SVGAGI. The CDR3, as DNA: TGTGCCAGCACGACAGGGGGCCGGGGCTCGTACGAGCAGTACTTC. This codes for CASTTGGRGSYEQYF.

This chain joins TRBV5-1 and TRBJ2-7; D may match TRBD1 or TRBD2 (5 bases each). Germline V gene data show CDR1 as SGHRS and CDR2 as YFSETQ. This CDR3 has 14 residues. With 3 bases removed from V and 0 bases from J, the gap between germline ends came to 10 bases. This CDR3 is CASSWDGSSYEQYF. The CDR3 DNA reads TGCGCCAGCAGCTGGGACGGAAGCTCCTACGAGCAGTACTTC.

This clonotype was counted at least ten times. The chain combines TRBV27 with TRBJ2-2, with 9 bases aligning to TRBD1. J lost 5 bases, V lost 5 bases, and 6 bases had no gene match. Germline values: CDR1 MNHEY, CDR2 SMNVEV (reference sequence). This CDR3 region has 15 residues. CDR3 amino acids: CASSLGTGRTGELFF. As DNA, the CDR3 is TGTGCCAGCAGTCTCGGGACAGGGAGAACCGGGGAGCTGTTTTTT.

The chain couples TRBV3-1 to TRBJ2-7, with D possibly matching TRBD2 (6 bases). CDR3 length equals 13 residues. CDR1 LGHDT and CDR2 YNNKEL come from the germline V gene (reference sequence). Trimming took off 1 base at V and 4 bases at J, with 8 bases between the two ends. The CDR3 bases are TGTGCCAGCAGCCAAGCCGGGGGATACGAGCAGTACTTC. Protein sequence: CASSQAGGYEQYF.

In its sample, this clonotype was seen a few times. This chain joins TRBV5-4 and TRBJ1-1; D might be TRBD1 (6 bases). The CDR3 is 17 residues long. Trimming stripped 6 bases from V and 3 bases from J, with 24 bases between. Germline V gives CDR1 SGHNT, CDR2 YYREEE (reference sequence). The CDR3 DNA follows: TGTGCCAGCACCTCTGAGAGAAAAGGGGGGGCGGACACTGAAGCTTTCTTT. Its protein product is CASTSERKGGADTEAFF.

This clonotype has just a few counts. The chain has TRBV12-3 or TRBV12-4 and TRBJ1-2, with a possible D match to TRBD1 (5 bases). The V and J ends lost 3 bases and 8 bases respectively, with 10 bases between them. This CDR3 spans 12 amino acids. CDR3 bases: TGTGCCAGCAGTTTCGAAAGGGACGGCTACACCTTC. As protein: CASSFERDGYTF.

V is TRBV12-3 or TRBV12-4 and J is TRBJ2-2, with a possible D match to TRBD1 (6 bases). V was trimmed by 5 bases and J by 0 bases, leaving 13 bases between them. There are 16 residues in the CDR3. CDR3 residues: CASSPTGKANTGELFF. CDR3 DNA: TGTGCCAGCAGTCCTACAGGGAAGGCGAACACCGGGGAGCTGTTTTTT.